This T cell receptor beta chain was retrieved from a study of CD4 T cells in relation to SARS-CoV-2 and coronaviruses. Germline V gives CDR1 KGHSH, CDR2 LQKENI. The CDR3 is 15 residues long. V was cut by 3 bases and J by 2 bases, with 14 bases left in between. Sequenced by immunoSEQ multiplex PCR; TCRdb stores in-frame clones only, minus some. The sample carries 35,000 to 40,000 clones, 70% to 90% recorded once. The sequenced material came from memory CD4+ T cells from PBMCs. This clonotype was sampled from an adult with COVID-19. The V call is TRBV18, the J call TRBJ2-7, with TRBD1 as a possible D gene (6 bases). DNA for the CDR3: TGTGCCAGCTCACCTGAGAGGGGGAGAGCCTACGAGCAGTACTTC. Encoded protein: CASSPERGRAYEQYF.